What follows describes a single T cell receptor (beta chain). This clonotype was found many times. The antigen it recognizes is unknown. No base quality values were provided; no much bigger clone lies one nucleotide off. This specimen belongs to a study of blood T cells in healthy people across ages (dated by TCRdb to between 2014 and 2016). For the study in its entirety: Template switching captured roughly one uniquely barcoded TCR beta cDNA molecule per two T cells in model experiments. The donors were split into four age groups: young (average 16 years), middle-aged (over 35), aged (62) and long-lived (approximately 80). The study measured age-related changes in TCR beta repertoire diversity using deep sequencing normalized with unique cDNA molecular identifiers. To avoid experimental bias, donors of different ages were distributed randomly across sequencing lanes. Two additional independent replicas of 1 million unique cDNA reads from the same blood draw were analyzed for two donors (one aged 18 to 29 and one aged 80 or older). Points the paper makes about the study in general: Because the CMV infection status of the donors was unknown, age-related changes in expanded clonotypes may potentially have been confounded. A strong correlation was found between observed TCR beta diversity and the percentage of naive T cells measured by flow cytometry. Conclusive comparison of naive and antigen-experienced compartments was prevented by the profiling of bulk unsorted PBMCs. As age increased, observed TCR beta diversity per million T cells dropped in a roughly linear way, and a significant reduction was already evident by age 40. The long-lived group showed more naive CD4+ T cells, fewer expanded clones and increased TCR diversity than the aged group, suggesting age selection. Estimates of total diversity based on one million sequenced T cells were regarded as lower bounds and as underestimates.

The library relied on 5' RACE. The sequencer listed for this sample is Illumina HiSeq 2500. A second PCR of 7 to 11 cycles was run with a J-beta primer mix and a sample-barcoded 5' primer. A template-switch 5' adaptor carrying 12 random nucleotides introduced a unique molecular identifier onto each TCR beta cDNA molecule. At least 2.5 million CDR3-containing paired-end reads were obtained from each sample. First-strand cDNA synthesis was performed from all RNA using the Mint cDNA synthesis kit, with priming by a TRBC-specific oligonucleotide. All cDNA was treated with uracil-DNA glycosylase and then went through a first 18-cycle PCR with the universal primers M1SS and BC2_uni_R. On the authors' methods: Each sample was normalized by randomly selecting 1 million high-quality reads, each carrying a distinct molecular identifier. Instead of being binned into consensus sequences, reads with shared molecular identifiers were discarded. CDR3 identification, clonotype clustering and error correction used MiTCR with a Q25 quality threshold and the strictest error-elimination algorithm. A nonparametric unseen species model using Euler transformation provided a lower-bound estimate of total TCR beta diversity. TCRdb reworked the public reads: Q25 trimming with fastp, MiXCR clone assembly, productive beta chains retained. For every CDR3 protein sequence, its rows merge into one entry that carries the most common genes and DNA. The V and J calls, along with clone size, are taken from TCRdb and not from the paper's own processing. A total of about 730,000 distinct CDR3 sequences appear in this sample, around 40% of them only once. The ten largest make up 20% to 25% of the sample.

Systemically healthy Caucasian individuals from Russia, roughly 40 in total and aged about 6 to 95 years, were included as donors. Each donor gave 9.5 to 10 milliliters of peripheral blood, drawn into EDTA-treated Vacutainer tubes. Ficoll-Paque density-gradient centrifugation was used to isolate PBMCs, with at least 6 million per sample. Total RNA, at least 5 micrograms per sample, was extracted from PBMCs with Trizol reagent. Naive CD45RAhigh/CD27high T cell percentages were measured by flow cytometry on a PBMC aliquot from every donor. V is pared back by 5 bases and J by 3 bases, with 16 bases lying between the germline termini. Measured from the cysteine to the phenylalanine, the CDR3 is 15 residues long. CDR3 DNA only is kept here, 45 bases in frame from base 1. Taken from the germline V gene, the CDR1 and CDR2 loops are MNHEY and SVGEGT.

The chain uses TRBV6-2 or TRBV6-3 and TRBJ2-5, and the D gene may be TRBD1, 6 bases matching. The clonotype originates from a woman aged 55-70 years in good health. Sequenced input: blood. The CDR3 amino acid sequence is: CASSPTGQYEETQYF. The DNA reads TGTGCCAGCAGTCCAACTGGACAGTATGAAGAGACCCAGTACTTC.